The rows below give T cell receptor beta chains drawn from one sample of a study of T cell clonotyping in hematopoietic cell transplantation. Using immunoSEQ multiplex PCR, the repertoire was profiled, and TCRdb retains in-frame clones only, with some absent. The sample consists of about 8,700 clones, about 82% of them appearing once. The material sequenced was PBMCs, taken 180 days after allogeneic stem cell transplant. The receptor set was obtained from a female patient in her 30s who had an allogeneic stem cell transplant, so the T cells may come from the graft donor. Some clones in this sample may be carry-over from other donors' samples. CDR3s include the opening cysteine and the closing phenylalanine or tryptophan. D genes are given only for firm matches. Expanded clones get a size class; other rows say once, few or many, or leave the size out.

-	TRBV6-5	-	TRBJ1-5	TGTGCCAGCAGGAGCGGGGCCGGGAGCAATCAGCCCCAGCATTTT	CASRSGAGSNQPQHF
-	TRBV4-2	-	TRBJ2-1	TGTGCCAGCAGCCAAGGACTAATCAATGAGCAGTTCTTC	CASSQGLINEQFF
TRBD2	TRBV6-5	once	TRBJ2-5	TGTGCCAGCAGCGGGGGGACTTCCCCTCCAGGAACCCAGTACTTC	CASSGGTSPPGTQYF
-	TRBV7-7	-	TRBJ2-1	TGTGCTAGCAGCTTAGGCACCTACAATGAGCAGTTCTTC	CASSLGTYNEQFF
-	TRBV21-1	-	TRBJ2-7	TGTGCTAGAAGAGCCTACGAGCAGTACTTC	CARRAYEQYF
-	TRBV4-1	-	TRBJ1-5	TGCGCCAGCAGCCAAGATTCGGGCCTTGGGAATCAGCCCCAGCATTTT	CASSQDSGLGNQPQHF
-	TRBV7-2	-	TRBJ1-2	TGTGCCAGCAGCTTAGTTCAGGGGAACTATGGCTACACCTTC	CASSLVQGNYGYTF
-	TRBV27	-	TRBJ1-1	TGTGCCAGCAGTTTAAAGCAGGCCGGGGGCACTGAAGCTTTCTTT	CASSLKQAGGTEAFF
TRBD1	TRBV15	medium-sized	TRBJ2-2	TGTGCCACCAGCGGGAGGGACAGGGATGTCGGGGAGCTGTTTTTT	CATSGRDRDVGELFF
-	TRBV5-6	-	TRBJ1-1	TGTGCCAGCAGCTTTGTGTCAGGGTCTAGGAGCACTGAAGCTTTCTTT	CASSFVSGSRSTEAFF
-	TRBV4-3	-	TRBJ1-2	TGCGCCAGCAGCCAAATCACATTCACTGGCTACACCTTC	CASSQITFTGYTF
-	TRBV25-1	-	TRBJ1-3	TGTGCCAGCAGTCCCCGGGGGTCTGGAAACACCATATATTTT	CASSPRGSGNTIYF
-	TRBV27	-	TRBJ2-7	TGTGCCAGCAGTTTGGTCCGCGGATCCTACGAGCAGTACTTC	CASSLVRGSYEQYF
-	TRBV6-5	few	TRBJ1-2	TGTGCCAGCAGTTACTCGGTCTCAGACTATGGCTACACCTTC	CASSYSVSDYGYTF
TRBD1	TRBV7-8	-	TRBJ2-6	TGTGCCAGCAGCTTAAATCTTCCAGGGGGCGGTTGGGGTTATTTGGCCAACGTCCTGACTTTC	CASSLNLPGGGWGYLANVLTF
-	TRBV7-2	-	TRBJ2-1	TGTGCCAGCAGCTTACCGGGGGGCACCTACAATGAGCAGTTCTTC	CASSLPGGTYNEQFF
-	TRBV5-1	-	TRBJ1-2	TGCGCCAGCAGCTTGGTCCGGGGCAGGGAGACTGGCTACACCTTC	CASSLVRGRETGYTF
TRBD1	TRBV2	-	TRBJ2-7	TGTGCCAGCAGTGACCCACTGACAGGGACCGAGCAGTACTTC	CASSDPLTGTEQYF
-	TRBV9	-	TRBJ2-1	TGTGCCAGCAACATTGACGGGAGCTCCTACAATGAGCAGTTCTTC	CASNIDGSSYNEQFF
TRBD1	TRBV7-8	-	TRBJ1-1	TGTGCCAGCAGCTTAGGGGGACAGCTCAACACTGAAGCTTTCTTT	CASSLGGQLNTEAFF
-	TRBV5-8	-	TRBJ1-4	TGTGCCAGCAGCCTCGGCCAGGAACTGTTTTTT	CASSLGQELFF
-	TRBV25-1	-	TRBJ1-2	TGTGCCAGCAGTGAATTCGGGGCTCTCAAGGGAGGCTACACCTTC	CASSEFGALKGGYTF
-	TRBV4-1	-	TRBJ2-7	TGCGCCAGCAGCCAAGTGACAGCCTACGAGCAGTACTTC	CASSQVTAYEQYF
TRBD1	TRBV5-5	-	TRBJ2-7	TGTGCCAGCAGCAGAGTTCAGGGGGCAGACGAGCAGTACTTC	CASSRVQGADEQYF
-	TRBV27	few	TRBJ1-4	TGTGCCAGCAGTCCCGGGACAACAACTAATGAAAAACTGTTTTTT	CASSPGTTTNEKLFF
-	TRBV12-5	-	TRBJ1-6	TGTGCTAGTGATGTGGGAGCCAGTAATTCACCCCTCCACTTT	CASDVGASNSPLHF
-	TRBV5-6	-	TRBJ2-7	TGTGCCAGCAGCTTAAGACAGAACTACGAGCAGTACTTC	CASSLRQNYEQYF
-	TRBV7-2	-	TRBJ1-1	TGCGCCAGCAGCCAGATAGGGACGAGGGGGGTGGAAGCTTTCTTT	CASSQIGTRGVEAFF
-	TRBV29-1	-	TRBJ1-1	TGCAGCGTTGGAATGGGGCCGAGCACTGAAGCTTTCTTT	CSVGMGPSTEAFF
TRBD1	TRBV7-7	-	TRBJ2-7	TGTGCTAGCAGCTTGGATGACAGGGGGAACCACGAGCAGTACTTC	CASSLDDRGNHEQYF
TRBD2	TRBV7-2	-	TRBJ2-2	TGTGCCAGCAGCCCTCGGACTAGCGGGCTATCCGGGGAGCTGTTTTTT	CASSPRTSGLSGELFF
-	TRBV6-6	-	TRBJ1-1	TGTGCCAGCAGGACCGGGACGGCAAACACTGAAGCTTTCTTT	CASRTGTANTEAFF
-	TRBV5-6	-	TRBJ2-1	TGTGCCAGCAGTTTTACAGGGTACAATGAGCAGTTCTTC	CASSFTGYNEQFF
-	TRBV7-9	few	TRBJ1-5	TGTGCCAGCAGCTTAAGCGAGAATAGCAATCAGCCCCAGCATTTT	CASSLSENSNQPQHF
-	TRBV14	-	TRBJ2-7	TGTGCCAGCAGCCAAGAGACGACTTTTCCTACCTCATACGAGCAGTACTTC	CASSQETTFPTSYEQYF
-	TRBV5-8	-	TRBJ1-1	TGTGCCAGCAGCTTGGTAACCTACACTGAAGCTTTCTTT	CASSLVTYTEAFF
-	TRBV19	-	TRBJ2-2	TGTGCCACCTCCCGGGCAGGGGAAACGACCGGGGAGCTGTTTTTT	CATSRAGETTGELFF
-	TRBV27	-	TRBJ2-1	TGTGCCAGCAGCCTGACAGAAGAGGGCAATGAGCAGTTCTTC	CASSLTEEGNEQFF
-	TRBV2	-	TRBJ2-7	TGTGCCAGCAGTGAAGCGCAGGACGGGTTGGGGTACTTC	CASSEAQDGLGYF
TRBD1	TRBV27	-	TRBJ1-2	TGTGCCAGCAGTTCCCGGACAGGGAGGGATGGCTACACCTTC	CASSSRTGRDGYTF
-	TRBV6-5	-	TRBJ1-2	TGTGCCAGCACTTCGTGGGGGGAGAAGGATGGCTACACCTTC	CASTSWGEKDGYTF
-	TRBV2	-	TRBJ2-5	TGTGCCAGCAGTGGAGAGACCCAGTACTTC	CASSGETQYF
TRBD1	TRBV30	-	TRBJ1-1	TGTGCCTCCGCGAGGGACAGGGGAGGCTGGGACACTGAAGCTTTCTTT	CASARDRGGWDTEAFF
-	TRBV10-1	-	TRBJ2-7	TGCGCCAGCAGTGAAAGGGTGACCTACGAGCAGTACTTC	CASSERVTYEQYF
-	TRBV29-1	-	TRBJ1-1	TGCAGCGTTGGTATGGGGGCAAACACTGAAGCTTTCTTT	CSVGMGANTEAFF
-	TRBV10-3	-	TRBJ1-1	TGTGCCATCAGTGGGACACCACAGGGAGTGTCCACTGAAGCTTTCTTT	CAISGTPQGVSTEAFF
TRBD1	TRBV6-1	-	TRBJ1-5	TGTGCCAGCAGCCGGACAGGGGGTCAGCCCCAGCATTTT	CASSRTGGQPQHF